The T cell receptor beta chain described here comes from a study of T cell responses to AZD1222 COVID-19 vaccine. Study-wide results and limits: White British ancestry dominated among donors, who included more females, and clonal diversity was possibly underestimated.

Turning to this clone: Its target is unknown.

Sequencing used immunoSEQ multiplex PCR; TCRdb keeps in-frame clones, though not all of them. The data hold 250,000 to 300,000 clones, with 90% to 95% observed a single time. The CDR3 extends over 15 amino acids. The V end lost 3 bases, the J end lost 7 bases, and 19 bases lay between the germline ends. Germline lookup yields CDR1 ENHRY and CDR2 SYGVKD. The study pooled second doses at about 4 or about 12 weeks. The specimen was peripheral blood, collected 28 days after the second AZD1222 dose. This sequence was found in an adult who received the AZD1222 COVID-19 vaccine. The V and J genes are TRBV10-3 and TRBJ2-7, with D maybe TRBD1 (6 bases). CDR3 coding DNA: TGTGCCATCAGTGAATCCCGGACAGTCCCTGTAGAGCAGTACTTC. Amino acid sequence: CAISESRTVPVEQYF.